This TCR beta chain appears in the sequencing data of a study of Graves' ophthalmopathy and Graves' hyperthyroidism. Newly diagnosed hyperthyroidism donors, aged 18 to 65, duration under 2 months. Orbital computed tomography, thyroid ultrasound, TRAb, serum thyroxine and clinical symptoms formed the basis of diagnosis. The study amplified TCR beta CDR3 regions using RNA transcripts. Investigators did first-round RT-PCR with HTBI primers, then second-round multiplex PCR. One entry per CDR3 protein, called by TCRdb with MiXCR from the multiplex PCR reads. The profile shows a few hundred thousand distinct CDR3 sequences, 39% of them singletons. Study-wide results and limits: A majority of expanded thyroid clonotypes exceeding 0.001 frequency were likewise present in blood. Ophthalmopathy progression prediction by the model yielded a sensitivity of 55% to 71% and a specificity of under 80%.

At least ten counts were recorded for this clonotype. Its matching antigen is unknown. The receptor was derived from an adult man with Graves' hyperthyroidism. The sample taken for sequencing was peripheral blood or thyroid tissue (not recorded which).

Here the CDR3 reads CSARAGGRAGELFF. In DNA form, the CDR3 reads TGCAGCGCTCGGGCAGGGGGCAGGGCCGGGGAGCTGTTTTTT. This rearrangement joins TRBV29-1 to TRBJ2-2; TRBD1 aligns across 8 bases. V dropped 7 bases and J dropped 6; count of bases not matched to a gene: 10. CDR3 length equals 14 residues. CDR1 SQVTM and CDR2 ANQGSEA come from the germline V gene.